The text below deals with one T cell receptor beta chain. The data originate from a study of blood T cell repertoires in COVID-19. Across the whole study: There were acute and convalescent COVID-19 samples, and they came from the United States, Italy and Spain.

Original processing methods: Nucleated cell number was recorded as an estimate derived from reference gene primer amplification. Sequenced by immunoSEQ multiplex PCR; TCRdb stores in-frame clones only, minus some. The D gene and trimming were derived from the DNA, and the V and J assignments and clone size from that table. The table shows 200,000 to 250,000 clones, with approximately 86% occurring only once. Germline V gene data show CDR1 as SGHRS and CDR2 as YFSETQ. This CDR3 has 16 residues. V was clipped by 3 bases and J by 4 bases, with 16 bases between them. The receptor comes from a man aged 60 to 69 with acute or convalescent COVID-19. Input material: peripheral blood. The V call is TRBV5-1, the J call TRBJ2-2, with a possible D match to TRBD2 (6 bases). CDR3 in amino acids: CASSSMGGFRTGELFF. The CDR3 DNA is TGCGCCAGCAGCTCAATGGGGGGTTTCCGCACCGGGGAGCTGTTTTTT.